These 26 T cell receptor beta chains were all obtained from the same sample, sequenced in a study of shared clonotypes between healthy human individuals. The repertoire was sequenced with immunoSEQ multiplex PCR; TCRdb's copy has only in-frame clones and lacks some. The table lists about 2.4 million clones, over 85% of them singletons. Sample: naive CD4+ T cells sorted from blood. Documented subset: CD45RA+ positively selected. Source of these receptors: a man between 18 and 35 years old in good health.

The CDR3 spells CASSQTGGANGYTF. The CDR3 DNA is TGCGCCAGCAGCCAAACAGGGGGCGCAAATGGCTACACCTTC. This chain connects TRBV4-1 to TRBJ1-2; 9 positions match TRBD1. The CDR3 totals 14 residues. Germline CDR1 MGHRA, CDR2 YSYEKL. After removal of 2 bases from V and 6 bases from J, the junction contained 4 bases not matched to a gene.

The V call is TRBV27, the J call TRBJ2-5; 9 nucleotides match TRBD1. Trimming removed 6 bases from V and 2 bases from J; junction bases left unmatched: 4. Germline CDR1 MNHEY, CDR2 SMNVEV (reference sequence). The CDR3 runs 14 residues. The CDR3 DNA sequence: TGTGCCAGCAGATTCGGACAGGGGCAAGAGACCCAGTACTTC. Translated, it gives CASRFGQGQETQYF.

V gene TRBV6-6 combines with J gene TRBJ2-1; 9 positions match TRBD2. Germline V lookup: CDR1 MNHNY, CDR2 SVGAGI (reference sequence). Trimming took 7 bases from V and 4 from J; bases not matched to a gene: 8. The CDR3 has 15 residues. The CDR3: CASTPGTSLYNEQFF. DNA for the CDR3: TGTGCCAGCACCCCAGGGACTAGCCTTTACAATGAGCAGTTCTTC.

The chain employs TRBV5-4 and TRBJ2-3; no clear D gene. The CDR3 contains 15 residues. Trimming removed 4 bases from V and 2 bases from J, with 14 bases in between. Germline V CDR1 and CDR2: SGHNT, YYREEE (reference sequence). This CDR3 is CASSAVRSLTDTQYF. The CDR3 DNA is TGTGCCAGCAGCGCGGTGAGATCCCTCACAGATACGCAGTATTTT.

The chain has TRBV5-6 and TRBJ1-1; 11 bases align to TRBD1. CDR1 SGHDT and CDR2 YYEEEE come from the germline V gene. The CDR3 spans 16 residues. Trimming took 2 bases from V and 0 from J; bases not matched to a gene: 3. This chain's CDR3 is CASSFGQGALNTEAFF. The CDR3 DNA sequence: TGTGCCAGCAGCTTTGGACAGGGGGCCTTGAACACTGAAGCTTTCTTT.

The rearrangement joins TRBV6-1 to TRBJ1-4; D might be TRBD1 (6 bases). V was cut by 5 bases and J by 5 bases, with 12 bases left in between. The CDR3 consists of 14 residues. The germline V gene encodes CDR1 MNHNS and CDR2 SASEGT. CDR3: CASSLQGGNEKLFF. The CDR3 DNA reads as TGTGCCAGCAGTTTACAGGGAGGGAATGAAAAACTGTTTTTT.

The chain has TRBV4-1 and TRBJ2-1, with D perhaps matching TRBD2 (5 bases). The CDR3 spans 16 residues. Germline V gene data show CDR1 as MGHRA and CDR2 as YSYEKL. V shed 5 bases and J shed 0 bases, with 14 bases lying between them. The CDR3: CASSIGGLSSYNEQFF. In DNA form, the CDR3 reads TGCGCCAGCAGCATTGGCGGGTTAAGCTCCTACAATGAGCAGTTCTTC.

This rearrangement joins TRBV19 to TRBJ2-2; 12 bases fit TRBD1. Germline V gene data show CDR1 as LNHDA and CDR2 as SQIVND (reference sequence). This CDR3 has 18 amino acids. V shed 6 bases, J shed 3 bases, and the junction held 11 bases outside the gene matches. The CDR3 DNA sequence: TGTGCCAGTAGGCGTCCCGGGACAGGGGGCCCTCACACCGGGGAGCTGTTTTTT. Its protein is CASRRPGTGGPHTGELFF.

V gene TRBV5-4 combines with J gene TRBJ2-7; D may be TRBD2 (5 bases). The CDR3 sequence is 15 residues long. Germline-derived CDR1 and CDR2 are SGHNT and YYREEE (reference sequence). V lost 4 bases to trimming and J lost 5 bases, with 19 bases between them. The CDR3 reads CASSHTNSGPHEQYF. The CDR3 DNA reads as TGTGCCAGCAGCCACACCAACAGCGGCCCTCACGAGCAGTACTTC.

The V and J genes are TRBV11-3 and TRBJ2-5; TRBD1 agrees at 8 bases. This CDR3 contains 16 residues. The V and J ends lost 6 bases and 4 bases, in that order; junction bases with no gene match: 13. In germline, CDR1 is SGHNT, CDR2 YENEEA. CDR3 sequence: CASSVGSRTGPETQYF. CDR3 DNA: TGTGCCAGCAGTGTCGGTTCCAGGACAGGGCCAGAGACCCAGTACTTC.

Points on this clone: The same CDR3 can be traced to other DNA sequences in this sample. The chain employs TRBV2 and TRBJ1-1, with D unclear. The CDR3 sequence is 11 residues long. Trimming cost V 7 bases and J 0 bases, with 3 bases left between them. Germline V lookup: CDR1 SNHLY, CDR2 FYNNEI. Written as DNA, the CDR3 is TGTGCCAGCACGATGAACACTGAAGCTTTCTTT. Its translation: CASTMNTEAFF.

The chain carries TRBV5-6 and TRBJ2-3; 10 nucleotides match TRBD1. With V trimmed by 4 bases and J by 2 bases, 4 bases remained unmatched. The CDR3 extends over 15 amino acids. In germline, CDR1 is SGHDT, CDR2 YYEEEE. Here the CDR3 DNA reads TGTGCCAGCAGCGTAGGGACAGGGGTCACAGATACGCAGTATTTT. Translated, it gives CASSVGTGVTDTQYF.

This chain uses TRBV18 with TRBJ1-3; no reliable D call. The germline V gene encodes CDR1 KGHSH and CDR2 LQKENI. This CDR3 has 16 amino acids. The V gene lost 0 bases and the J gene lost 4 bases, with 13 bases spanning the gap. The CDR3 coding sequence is TGTGCCAGCTCACCACCGACCCAATCGGCCGGAAACACCATATATTTT. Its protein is CASSPPTQSAGNTIYF.

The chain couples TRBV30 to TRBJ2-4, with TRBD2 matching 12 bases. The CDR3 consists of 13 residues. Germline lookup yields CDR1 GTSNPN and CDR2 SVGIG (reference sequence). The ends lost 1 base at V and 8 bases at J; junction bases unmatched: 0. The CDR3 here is CAWSGTSGDIQYF. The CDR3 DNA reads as TGTGCCTGGAGTGGGACTAGCGGGGACATTCAGTACTTC.

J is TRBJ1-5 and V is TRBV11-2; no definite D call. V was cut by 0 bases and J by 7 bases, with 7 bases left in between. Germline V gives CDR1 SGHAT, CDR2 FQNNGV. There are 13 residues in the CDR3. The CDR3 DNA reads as TGTGCCAGCAGCTTAGACGTGAGGCAGCCCCAGCATTTT. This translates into CASSLDVRQPQHF. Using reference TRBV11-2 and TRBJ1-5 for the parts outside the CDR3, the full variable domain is EAGVAQSPRYKIIEKRQSVAFWCNPISGHATLYWYQQILGQGPKLLIQFQNNGVVDDSQLPKDRFSAERLKGVDSTLKIQPAKLEDSAVYLCASSLDVRQPQHFGDGTRLSIL.

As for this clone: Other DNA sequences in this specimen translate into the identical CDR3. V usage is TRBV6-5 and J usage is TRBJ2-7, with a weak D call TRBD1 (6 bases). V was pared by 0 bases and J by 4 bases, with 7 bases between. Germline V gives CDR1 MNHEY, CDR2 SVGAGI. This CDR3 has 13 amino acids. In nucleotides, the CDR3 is TGTGCCAGCAGTTACTCCAGGGGTTACGAGCAGTACTTC. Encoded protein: CASSYSRGYEQYF.

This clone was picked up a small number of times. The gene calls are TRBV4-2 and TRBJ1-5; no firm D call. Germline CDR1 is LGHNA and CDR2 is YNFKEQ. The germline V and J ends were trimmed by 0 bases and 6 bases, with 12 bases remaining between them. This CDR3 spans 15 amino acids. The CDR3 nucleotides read TGTGCCAGCAGCCAAGATTATGAGGGAAGTCAGCCCCAGCATTTT. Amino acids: CASSQDYEGSQPQHF.

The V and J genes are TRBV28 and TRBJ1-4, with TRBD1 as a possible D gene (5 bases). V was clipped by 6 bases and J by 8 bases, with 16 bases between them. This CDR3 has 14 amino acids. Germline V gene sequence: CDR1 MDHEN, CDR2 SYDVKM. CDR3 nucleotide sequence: TGTGCCAGCAGCCGCCAGGCAGGGAGGGAAAAACTGTTTTTT. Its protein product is CASSRQAGREKLFF.

The CDR3 here is CASSLRGGVYEQYF. CDR3 sequence (DNA): TGTGCCAGCTCCTTACGTGGGGGCGTCTACGAGCAGTACTTC. The V and J genes are TRBV18 and TRBJ2-7, with D perhaps TRBD1 (6 bases). The CDR3 spans 14 residues. The germline gives CDR1 KGHSH, CDR2 LQKENI. V lost 6 bases and J 3 bases, leaving 15 bases between the germline ends. Full variable domain (rest looked up from reference TRBV18 and TRBJ2-7): NAGVMQNPRHLVRRRGQEARLRCSPMKGHSHVYWYRQLPEEGLKFMVYLQKENIIDESGMPKERFSAEFPKEGPSILRIQQVVRGDSAAYFCASSLRGGVYEQYFGPGTRLTVT.

CDR3 residues: CASIGQPNTEAFF. CDR3 DNA: TGTGCCAGCATCGGCCAGCCGAACACTGAAGCTTTCTTT. The chain joins TRBV6-5 to TRBJ1-1; D gene ambiguous. The CDR3 is 13 amino acids. Looked up from germline, CDR1 is MNHEY and CDR2 is SVGAGI. V lost 7 bases to trimming and J lost 1 base, with 10 bases between them.

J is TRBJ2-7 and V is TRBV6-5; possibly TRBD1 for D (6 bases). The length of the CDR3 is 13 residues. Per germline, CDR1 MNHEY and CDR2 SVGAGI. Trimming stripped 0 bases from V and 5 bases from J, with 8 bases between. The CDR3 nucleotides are TGTGCCAGCAGTTACTCGGGGGCCGACGAGCAGTACTTC. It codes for CASSYSGADEQYF.

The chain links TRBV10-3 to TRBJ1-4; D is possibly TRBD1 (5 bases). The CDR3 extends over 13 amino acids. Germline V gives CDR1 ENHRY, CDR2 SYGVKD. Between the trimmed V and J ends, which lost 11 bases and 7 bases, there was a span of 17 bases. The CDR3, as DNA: TGTGCCCCCAGTTCGGGGCGGGTTGAAAAACTGTTTTTT. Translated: CAPSSGRVEKLFF.

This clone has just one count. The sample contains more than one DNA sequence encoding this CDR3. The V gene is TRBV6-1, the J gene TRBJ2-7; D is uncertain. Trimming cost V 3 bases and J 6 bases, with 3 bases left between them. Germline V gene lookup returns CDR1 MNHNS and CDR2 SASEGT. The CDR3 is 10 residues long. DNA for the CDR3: TGTGCCAGCAGTGAGGTCGAGCAGTACTTC. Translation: CASSEVEQYF.

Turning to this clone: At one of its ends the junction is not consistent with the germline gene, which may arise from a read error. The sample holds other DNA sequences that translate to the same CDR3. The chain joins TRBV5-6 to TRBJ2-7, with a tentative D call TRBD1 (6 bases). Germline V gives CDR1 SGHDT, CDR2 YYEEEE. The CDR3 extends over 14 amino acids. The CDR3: CASSLRGLNYEQYF. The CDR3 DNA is TGTGCCAGCAGCTTGAGGGGGTTGAACTACGAACAGTACTTC.

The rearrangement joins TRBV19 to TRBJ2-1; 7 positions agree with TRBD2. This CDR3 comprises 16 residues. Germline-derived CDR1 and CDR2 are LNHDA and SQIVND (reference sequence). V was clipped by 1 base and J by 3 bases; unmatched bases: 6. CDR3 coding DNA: TGTGCCAGTAGTATAGCATCTAGCGGTTACTACAATGAGCAGTTCTTC. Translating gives CASSIASSGYYNEQFF.

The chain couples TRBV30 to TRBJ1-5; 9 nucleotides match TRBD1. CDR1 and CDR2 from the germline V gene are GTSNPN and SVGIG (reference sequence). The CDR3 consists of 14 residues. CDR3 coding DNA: TGTGCTTATCAGGGACAGGGAGGGAATCAGCCCCAGCATTTT. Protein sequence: CAYQGQGGNQPQHF.